What follows are 26 T cell receptor beta chains derived from one specimen sequenced in a study of blood T cell repertoires in COVID-19 (dated by TCRdb to about 2020). The library relied on the immunoSEQ multiplex PCR assay. TCRdb took this table from immuneACCESS and kept in-frame rearrangements with V and J called. Such tables lack part of the clones; where checked against another copy, unresolved V genes explain under half of the gap, and the rest is unexplained. This sample gives about 430,000 clones in total; 88% of them show up just once. The ten largest make up approximately 1.5% of the sample. The material sequenced was PBMCs or T cells enriched from blood (not recorded which). These receptors were obtained from a woman aged 18-29 years who had been exposed to COVID-19.

The chain links TRBV5-5 to TRBJ2-7; maybe TRBD1 (6 bases). Germline V gene sequence: CDR1 SGHKS, CDR2 YYEKEE (reference sequence). The CDR3 length is 14 residues. V was pared by 5 bases and J by 2 bases, with 14 bases between. The CDR3 region has the DNA TGTGCCAGCAGTATCCGGGACACCCCCTACGAGCAGTACTTC. Residues: CASSIRDTPYEQYF.

This clone was observed a handful of times. Other DNA sequences of this sample code for an identical CDR3. This sequence joins TRBV7-8 and TRBJ1-3, with unresolved D. Germline V gene sequence: CDR1 SGHVS, CDR2 FQNEAQ. The CDR3 consists of 15 residues. V lost 1 base, J lost 0 bases, and 7 bases lay in between. CDR3 in DNA: TGTGCCAGCAGCTTAGATCTCAGCTCTGGAAACACCATATATTTT. This encodes CASSLDLSSGNTIYF.

V usage is TRBV22-1 and J usage is TRBJ2-2; TRBD1 reflects the table's D call only, with no check against the DNA. TRBV22-1 is flagged as a pseudogene. The CDR3 consists of 17 residues. For the CDR3, the DNA is TGTCCTGGGAGCGCACGGCCATGGACACGGAGCACCGGGGAGCTGTTTTTT. This codes for CPGSARPWTRSTGELFF.

This chain joins TRBV30 and TRBJ1-3, with a weak D call TRBD1 (5 bases). The germline CDR1 and CDR2 sequences are GTSNPN and SVGIG (reference sequence). This CDR3 has 16 amino acids. V lost 3 bases and J 0 bases, leaving 15 bases between the germline ends. CDR3 nucleotide sequence: TGTGCCTGGAGGCAGGGTCAGGTACTCTCTGGAAACACCATATATTTT. Amino acid sequence: CAWRQGQVLSGNTIYF.

This chain links TRBV18 with TRBJ1-5; 7 bases agree with TRBD1. The germline V gene has CDR1 KGHSH and CDR2 LQKENI. V lost 1 base to trimming and J lost 8 bases; unmatched junction nucleotides: 11. The CDR3 consists of 16 residues. The CDR3 sequence: CASSPQTGARPEPQHF. The CDR3 DNA reads as TGTGCCAGCTCACCACAAACAGGGGCCCGTCCCGAGCCCCAGCATTTT.

As DNA, the CDR3 is TGTGCCAGCAGTCCACAGGGTAGCACAGATACGCAGTATTTT. This translates into CASSPQGSTDTQYF. This chain joins TRBV7-3 and TRBJ2-3; D possibly corresponds to TRBD1 (6 bases). V lost 6 bases and J lost 0, with 10 bases in between. This CDR3 is 14 amino acids long. CDR1 is SGHTA and CDR2 is FQGTGA in the germline V gene. Full variable domain (rest looked up from reference TRBV7-3 and TRBJ2-3): GAGVSQTPSNKVTEKGKYVELRCDPISGHTALYWYRQSLGQGPEFLIYFQGTGAADDSGLPNDRFFAVRPEGSVSTLKIQRTERGDSAVYLCASSPQGSTDTQYFGPGTRLTVL.

The chain has TRBV7-9 and TRBJ2-7; 7 positions match TRBD1. The germline CDR1 and CDR2 sequences are SEHNR and FQNEAQ (reference sequence). The CDR3 has 15 residues. V lost 1 base and J lost 3; bases outside the gene matches: 6. CDR3 DNA: TGTGCCAGCAGCTTAGGGGCAGGGGGAAACTACGAGCAGTACTTC. Its protein product is CASSLGAGGNYEQYF.

The rearrangement links TRBV5-5 to TRBJ2-7; the D gene is possibly TRBD1 (6 bases). The CDR3 extends over 16 amino acids. The V gene's germline CDR1 is SGHKS and CDR2 YYEKEE (reference sequence). V dropped 3 bases and J dropped 1 base, with 17 bases sitting between them. This CDR3 is CASSSTPPGASYEQYF. The CDR3 nucleotides read TGTGCCAGCAGCTCTACCCCCCCAGGGGCTTCCTACGAGCAGTACTTC.

The rearrangement links TRBV6-5 to TRBJ1-2, with D possibly being TRBD1 (6 bases). Trimming took 6 bases from V and 8 from J, leaving 19 bases between them. CDR1 is MNHEY and CDR2 is SVGAGI in the germline V gene. This CDR3 has 14 amino acids. CDR3 in amino acids: CASRSTGRQAGYTF. CDR3 in DNA: TGTGCCAGCAGGAGTACCGGTCGACAGGCGGGCTACACCTTC.

The chain joins TRBV2 to TRBJ2-2; D perhaps matches TRBD2 (6 bases). From germline, CDR1 is SNHLY and CDR2 FYNNEI. The V and J ends lost 7 bases and 3 bases respectively, with 15 bases between them. This CDR3 region has 15 residues. The DNA for the CDR3 is TGTGCCAGCAAGAGGAGGGCGGGCGACACCGGGGAGCTGTTTTTT. This encodes CASKRRAGDTGELFF.

The chain couples TRBV5-6 to TRBJ1-1; D remains ambiguous. This CDR3 comprises 13 residues. The germline gives CDR1 SGHDT, CDR2 YYEEEE. V gave up 2 bases and J gave up 4 bases, with 9 bases separating them. CDR3 protein: CASSFLLLTEAFF. As DNA, the CDR3 is TGTGCCAGCAGCTTCCTACTTCTCACTGAAGCTTTCTTT.

V is TRBV4-1 and J is TRBJ1-2; 7 bases line up with TRBD1. Per the germline V gene, CDR1 is MGHRA and CDR2 is YSYEKL. The CDR3 sequence is 15 residues long. Trimming took 4 bases from V and 4 from J; bases not matched to a gene: 9. DNA of the CDR3: TGCGCCAGCAGCCGCCCGGACAGGTTTCTCTATGGCTACACCTTC. Protein product: CASSRPDRFLYGYTF.

The chain combines TRBV4-1 with TRBJ1-5; 8 bases map to TRBD1. Trimming removed 3 bases from V and 9 bases from J; junction bases left unmatched: 10. Germline values: CDR1 MGHRA, CDR2 YSYEKL. CDR3 length: 15 amino acids. CDR3: CASSQVGTGDTPQHF. The CDR3 DNA follows: TGCGCCAGCAGCCAGGTTGGGACAGGCGATACGCCCCAGCATTTT.

The V call is TRBV18, the J call TRBJ2-5; possible D gene TRBD2, 6 bases. Between the trimmed V and J ends, which lost 4 bases and 4 bases, there was a span of 16 bases. The CDR3 totals 15 residues. Germline V gene lookup returns CDR1 KGHSH and CDR2 LQKENI. The CDR3 is CASSRYQGGGETQYF. The CDR3 DNA reads as TGTGCCAGCTCACGGTATCAGGGAGGAGGAGAGACCCAGTACTTC.

V and J are TRBV10-1 and TRBJ1-5, with D perhaps TRBD1 (6 bases). The CDR3 is made up of 13 amino acids. The germline V and J ends were trimmed by 9 bases and 7 bases, with 16 bases remaining between them. Germline assignment: CDR1 WNHNN and CDR2 SYGVQD (reference sequence). CDR3 amino acids: CASQSGVGQPQHF. The CDR3 DNA follows: TGCGCCAGTCAATCAGGGGTTGGGCAGCCCCAGCATTTT.

This chain uses TRBV27 with TRBJ2-7; TRBD1 aligns across 7 bases. The trim removed 4 bases at V and 4 bases at J, leaving 10 bases unmatched. The CDR3 is 15 residues long. From germline, CDR1 is MNHEY and CDR2 SMNVEV (reference sequence). For the CDR3, the DNA is TGTGCCAGCAGTTCCATGGTCGGGACAGAATACGAGCAGTACTTC. As protein: CASSSMVGTEYEQYF.

The chain is built from TRBV5-4 and TRBJ2-2, with a weak D call TRBD1 (6 bases). This CDR3 has 15 residues. Trimming left V 3 bases short and J 2 bases short, with 11 bases between. The germline gives CDR1 SGHNT, CDR2 YYREEE (reference sequence). This chain's CDR3 is CASSSLQGNTGELFF. The CDR3 DNA reads TGTGCCAGCAGCTCACTACAGGGCAACACCGGGGAGCTGTTTTTT.

This sequence joins TRBV7-2 and TRBJ2-7; the match to TRBD1 covers 11 bases. From germline, CDR1 is SGHTA and CDR2 FQGNSA. The trim removed 3 bases at V and 6 bases at J, leaving 10 bases unmatched. The CDR3 has 16 residues. The CDR3 nucleotides are TGTGCCAGCAGCTTCGCCGGGACAGGGGGGTCATCCGAGCAGTACTTC. It specifies CASSFAGTGGSSEQYF.

CDR3 sequence reads: CASSYVINQPQHF. The CDR3 region has the DNA TGTGCCAGCAGCTATGTCATTAATCAGCCCCAGCATTTT. The chain recombines TRBV28 with TRBJ1-5; D gene uncertain. Germline-derived CDR1 and CDR2 are MDHEN and SYDVKM. V shed 6 bases and J shed 4 bases, with 10 bases lying between them. This CDR3 contains 13 residues.

The rearrangement joins TRBV9 to TRBJ2-7; weak D call: TRBD2 (6 bases). Germline CDR1 reads SGDLS; CDR2 reads YYNGEE. V was cut by 2 bases and J by 1 base, with 10 bases left in between. This CDR3 has 14 residues. In nucleotides, the CDR3 is TGTGCCAGCAGCGTTAGCGGTGGATCCTACGAGCAGTACTTC. Translating it yields CASSVSGGSYEQYF.

This chain uses TRBV29-1 with TRBJ1-1, with D possibly being TRBD1 (5 bases). Per the germline V gene, CDR1 is SQVTM and CDR2 is ANQGSEA. This CDR3 spans 11 amino acids. The CDR3 here is CGGGLNTEAFF. The CDR3 nucleotides are TGCGGGGGAGGGTTAAACACTGAAGCTTTCTTT.

This chain joins TRBV5-6 and TRBJ1-3; the D gene is possibly TRBD1 (6 bases). The CDR3 runs to 14 residues. Trimming removed 4 bases from V and 0 bases from J, with 8 bases in between. The V gene's germline CDR1 is SGHDT and CDR2 YYEEEE. The CDR3, as DNA: TGTGCCAGCAGCACAGGGAGCTCTGGAAACACCATATATTTT. Translating gives CASSTGSSGNTIYF.

This clone was recorded only once. J is TRBJ1-2 and V is TRBV19; D not resolved. CDR3 length: 15 amino acids. Trimming left V 4 bases short and J 4 bases short, with 16 bases between. Germline loops: CDR1 LNHDA, CDR2 SQIVND (reference sequence). CDR3 amino acids: CASSTLAQRGYGYTF. In DNA form, the CDR3 reads TGTGCCAGTAGTACCTTGGCTCAACGGGGCTATGGCTACACCTTC.

The chain uses TRBV7-8 and TRBJ2-5; 10 nucleotides align to TRBD1. V shed 1 base and J 5 bases; nucleotides not matched to a gene: 4. There are 15 residues in the CDR3. The germline V gene has CDR1 SGHVS and CDR2 FQNEAQ. The CDR3 region has the DNA TGTGCCAGCAGCTTAGGACAGGGGGCCGGTGAGACCCAGTACTTC. Its translation is CASSLGQGAGETQYF.

This clone was detected once. The chain recombines TRBV19 with TRBJ2-5, with a weak D call TRBD2 (5 bases). With 7 bases removed from V and 0 bases from J, the gap between germline ends came to 9 bases. This CDR3 spans 13 amino acids. Germline CDR1 and CDR2: LNHDA and SQIVND (reference sequence). The CDR3 coding sequence is TGTGCCAGTACTGGGCGGGACCAAGAGACCCAGTACTTC. It specifies CASTGRDQETQYF. Variable domain in full (rest from reference TRBV19 and TRBJ2-5): DGGITQSPKYLFRKEGQNVTLSCEQNLNHDAMYWYRQDPGQGLRLIYYSQIVNDFQKGDIAEGYSVSREKKESFPLTVTSAQKNPTAFYLCASTGRDQETQYFGPGTRLLVL.

J is TRBJ2-2 and V is TRBV28, with 7 bases lining up with TRBD1. CDR1 and CDR2 (germline): MDHEN, SYDVKM. This CDR3 has 18 amino acids. The junction had 11 bases not matched to a gene; V was cut back by 2 bases and J by 2 bases. CDR3 loop: CASSLDPIRGFNTGELFF. The DNA of the CDR3 is TGTGCCAGCAGTTTAGATCCTATCAGGGGGTTTAACACCGGGGAGCTGTTTTTT.